Listed below are T cell receptor beta chains from one sample, sequenced in a study of T-cell reconstitution after alpha-beta-depleted transplantation in children. MiXCR was run by TCRdb on the PCR reads, yielding one entry per CDR3 protein. This table has some 300,000 distinct CDR3 sequences, around 10% appearing once. Sample: PBMCs, taken before TCRalphabeta/CD19-depleted stem cell transplant. Source of these receptors: a boy younger than two with acute myeloid leukemia, due to receive a stem cell transplant. The CDR3 runs from the conserved cysteine through the conserved F or W. A D gene is named only where the DNA matches it firmly. Some rows have no size entry. The others give once, few or many, or a class for an expanded clone.

>many|TRBV5-1|TRBJ2-7|NA|13
CASSLSGVYEQYF
TGCGCCAGCAGCTTGTCGGGGGTATACGAGCAGTACTTC
>many|TRBV21-1|TRBJ1-1|NA|16
CASSKGGSNPNTEAFF
TGTGCCAGCAGCAAAGGGGGCTCTAACCCGAACACTGAAGCTTTCTTT
>many|TRBV4-3|TRBJ2-7|NA|14
CASSQDEAAYEQYF
TGCGCCAGCAGCCAAGATGAAGCAGCCTACGAGCAGTACTTC
>few|TRBV6-1|TRBJ2-3|NA|16
CASSGGQRQATDTHYF
TGTGCCAGCAGTGGAGGACAGCGCCAAGCCACAGATACGCATTATTTT
>many|TRBV15|TRBJ2-4|NA|17
CATSNRRGGTEENIQYF
TGTGCCACCAGCAACCGCCGGGGGGGGACAGAAGAAAACATTCAGTACTTC
>many|TRBV2|TRBJ1-5|NA|12
CASNRGNQPQHF
TGTGCCAGCAACAGGGGCAATCAGCCCCAGCATTTT
>many|TRBV20-1|TRBJ2-3|TRBD2|14
CSAIGTSYPDTQYF
TGCAGTGCCATCGGGACTAGTTACCCAGATACGCAGTATTTT
>many|TRBV4-2|TRBJ2-3|TRBD2|18
CASSQDPPGLAGPGSQYF
TGTGCCAGCAGCCAAGATCCCCCGGGACTAGCGGGACCCGGCTCGCAGTATTTT
>many|TRBV6-1|TRBJ1-1|NA|15
CASRESGRGETEAFF
TGTGCCAGCAGGGAATCGGGGCGCGGGGAGACTGAAGCTTTCTTT
>many|TRBV5-5|TRBJ2-7|TRBD1|14
CASNPGTGAYEQYF
TGTGCCAGCAACCCCGGGACAGGGGCCTACGAGCAGTACTTC
>NA|TRBV20-1|TRBJ2-1|NA|15
CSASYGSTSYNEQFF
TGCAGTGCTAGCTACGGGTCGACCTCCTACAATGAGCAGTTCTTC
>many|TRBV29-1|TRBJ2-1|TRBD2|15
CSVVDRGLAGVEQFF
TGCAGCGTGGTCGATCGAGGACTAGCGGGAGTTGAGCAGTTCTTC
>many|TRBV28|TRBJ1-2|NA|13
CAILSTDPYGYTF
TGTGCCATCCTTTCGACAGACCCCTATGGCTACACCTTC
>many|TRBV7-9|TRBJ1-1|NA|16
CASSSSRSGVNTEAFF
TGTGCCAGCAGCTCTAGTAGATCGGGAGTGAACACTGAAGCTTTCTTT
>few|TRBV4-3|TRBJ2-1|TRBD2|16
CASSQDRTSVKNEQFF
TGCGCCAGCAGCCAAGATAGGACTAGCGTAAAAAATGAGCAGTTCTTC
>many|TRBV19|TRBJ2-7|TRBD1|15
CASRFRQGPSYEQYF
TGTGCCAGTAGATTTCGACAGGGGCCATCCTACGAGCAGTACTTC
>few|TRBV28|TRBJ2-1|TRBD2|13
CASRRDYYNEQFF
TGTGCCAGCAGACGGGACTACTACAATGAGCAGTTCTTC
>many|TRBV4-2|TRBJ1-3|TRBD1|19
CASSQGGQGALSSGNTIYF
TGTGCCAGCAGCCAAGGGGGTCAGGGGGCTCTAAGCTCTGGAAACACCATATATTTT
>many|TRBV28|TRBJ2-6|TRBD1|16
CASETGIYSGANVLTF
TGTGCCAGCGAGACAGGGATCTACTCTGGGGCCAACGTCCTGACTTTC
>many|TRBV29-1|TRBJ2-1|TRBD2|13
CSPKRGPAGEQFF
TGCAGCCCGAAGCGGGGTCCAGCGGGTGAGCAGTTCTTC
>many|TRBV12-3/TRBV12-4|TRBJ2-7|NA|13
CASRPSGHYEQYF
TGTGCCAGCAGGCCGTCGGGCCACTACGAGCAGTACTTC
>NA|TRBV19|TRBJ1-5|NA|14
CASSIRGWNQPQHF
TGTGCCAGTAGTATACGGGGATGGAATCAGCCCCAGCATTTT
>many|TRBV5-6|TRBJ2-7|NA|13
CASSRQRTYEQYF
TGTGCCAGCAGCCGACAGAGGACCTACGAGCAGTACTTC
>many|TRBV7-2|TRBJ1-2|NA|14
CASNFQEGGQGYTF
TGTGCCAGCAATTTCCAAGAGGGGGGTCAGGGCTACACCTTC
>NA|TRBV7-9|TRBJ2-7|NA|15
CASSLVGPGNYEQYF
TGTGCCAGCAGCTTAGTCGGCCCTGGGAACTACGAGCAGTACTTC
>NA|TRBV3-1|TRBJ1-2|NA|16
CASSQAGFGENYGYTF
TGTGCCAGCAGCCAAGCGGGGTTCGGAGAAAACTATGGCTACACCTTC
>few|TRBV6-1|TRBJ1-6|NA|16
CASTPTRSSYNSPLHF
TGTGCCAGCACCCCTACACGGAGCTCCTATAATTCACCCCTCCACTTT
>many|TRBV11-2|TRBJ1-3|NA|15
CASSLDGWGGNTIYF
TGTGCCAGCAGCTTAGATGGATGGGGCGGAAACACCATATATTTT
>many|TRBV7-2|TRBJ1-6|NA|13
CASSPRVDSPLHF
TGTGCCAGCAGCCCGCGGGTGGATTCACCCCTCCACTTT
>many|TRBV12-3/TRBV12-4|TRBJ2-1|TRBD1|18
CASSHDGQGAGGYNEQFF
TGTGCCAGCAGTCATGACGGACAGGGGGCGGGAGGGTACAATGAGCAGTTCTTC
>many|TRBV28|TRBJ2-5|TRBD1|16
CASSLLGGGVEETQYF
TGTGCCAGCAGTTTATTAGGGGGCGGAGTCGAAGAGACCCAGTACTTC
>many|TRBV2|TRBJ1-5|NA|14
CASSEGDSNQPQHF
TGTGCCAGCAGTGAAGGGGATAGCAATCAGCCCCAGCATTTT
>many|TRBV12-3/TRBV12-4|TRBJ2-7|TRBD2|15
CASSGGTSRPYEQYF
TGTGCCAGCAGCGGCGGGACTAGCCGACCCTACGAGCAGTACTTC
>few|TRBV28|TRBJ1-5|TRBD1|17
CASSPWTGLYSNQPQHF
TGTGCCAGCAGTCCGTGGACAGGGCTTTATAGCAATCAGCCCCAGCATTTT
>many|TRBV15|TRBJ2-5|NA|14
CATSRGGNQETQYF
TGTGCCACCAGCAGAGGGGGGAACCAAGAGACCCAGTACTTC
>few|TRBV7-2|TRBJ1-5|NA|15
CASSLGTFSNQPQHF
TGTGCCAGCAGCTTGGGGACATTTAGCAATCAGCCCCAGCATTTT
>many|TRBV15|TRBJ2-4|NA|16
CATSRDGAGAKNIQYF
TGTGCCACCAGCAGAGATGGTGCGGGGGCCAAAAACATTCAGTACTTC
>few|TRBV12-3/TRBV12-4|TRBJ1-1|TRBD1|19
CASSLSPVDRPRVNTEAFF
TGTGCCAGCAGTTTATCCCCTGTGGACAGGCCCAGAGTGAACACTGAAGCTTTCTTT
>many|TRBV5-4|TRBJ1-3|TRBD1|19
CASSLVFLGQGLSGNTIYF
TGTGCCAGCAGCTTGGTTTTCTTGGGACAGGGCCTCTCTGGAAACACCATATATTTT
>many|TRBV5-1|TRBJ2-5|NA|13
CASSYYSEETQYF
TGCGCCAGCAGCTATTACAGCGAAGAGACCCAGTACTTC
>many|TRBV20-1|TRBJ2-7|NA|12
CSARDPWAEQYF
TGCAGTGCTAGAGATCCATGGGCCGAGCAGTACTTC
>many|TRBV4-2|TRBJ2-7|NA|16
CASSLKAGTVSYEQYF
TGTGCCAGCAGCCTTAAGGCCGGGACGGTCTCCTACGAGCAGTACTTC
>many|TRBV28|TRBJ1-3|NA|16
CASSPPHRFSGNTIYF
TGTGCCAGCAGTCCCCCGCACAGATTCTCTGGAAACACCATATATTTT
>many|TRBV10-3|TRBJ2-3|NA|12
CAISALGDTQYF
TGTGCCATCAGTGCCCTCGGAGATACGCAGTATTTT
>many|TRBV12-5|TRBJ2-1|TRBD1|13
CASGLGTGNEQFF
TGTGCTAGTGGTTTAGGGACAGGGAATGAGCAGTTCTTC
>many|TRBV12-3/TRBV12-4|TRBJ2-1|NA|12
CASRGTILEQFF
TGTGCCAGCAGGGGGACAATCCTCGAGCAGTTCTTC
>many|TRBV12-3/TRBV12-4|TRBJ2-1|NA|12
CASMGLDNEQFF
TGTGCCAGCATGGGGTTGGACAATGAGCAGTTCTTC
>many|TRBV25-1|TRBJ2-2|NA|14
CASSEWWEPGELFF
TGTGCCAGCAGTGAATGGTGGGAGCCCGGGGAGCTGTTTTTT
>many|TRBV6-1|TRBJ2-5|NA|17
CASSQPWGGWLQETQYF
TGTGCCAGCAGTCAACCTTGGGGGGGCTGGCTACAAGAGACCCAGTACTTC